These 4 T cell receptor beta chains came from one sample sequenced in a study of shared clonotypes between healthy human individuals. Clones were sequenced by immunoSEQ multiplex PCR, and TCRdb holds only the in-frame ones, with some missing. The data contain 2.3 million or so clones, more than 80% of them seen just once; the ten biggest clones take up 0.39%. What was sequenced was naive CD4+ T cells from PBMCs. The subset here: CD45RA+ positively selected. The receptor set was obtained from a man between 18 and 35 years old in good health. Some clones in this sample may be carry-over from other donors' samples.

The V and J genes are TRBV18 and TRBJ1-3; TRBD1 matches at 7 bases. Germline CDR1 reads KGHSH; CDR2 reads LQKENI. This CDR3 is 17 amino acids long. With V trimmed by 6 bases and J by 0 bases, 11 bases remained unmatched. DNA of the CDR3: TGTGCCAGCTCCCCTCAGGGGGGAATAAGCTCTGGAAACACCATATATTTT. Residues: CASSPQGGISSGNTIYF.

V usage is TRBV5-1 and J usage is TRBJ2-2; 7 nucleotides agree with TRBD2. Looked up from germline, CDR1 is SGHRS and CDR2 is YFSETQ. After removal of 1 base from V and 0 bases from J, the junction contained 6 bases not matched to a gene. CDR3 length: 17 amino acids. This CDR3 reads CASSLPTSDSNTGELFF. In nucleotides, the CDR3 is TGCGCCAGCAGCTTGCCAACTAGCGATTCGAACACCGGGGAGCTGTTTTTT.

The chain couples TRBV7-8 to TRBJ2-7; D unclear. V was shortened by 4 bases and J by 0 bases, with 10 bases between the two germline ends. The germline V gene encodes CDR1 SGHVS and CDR2 FQNEAQ. This CDR3 contains 14 residues. The CDR3 nucleotides are TGTGCCAGCAGCTCCAGGCGAGACTCCTACGAGCAGTACTTC. Translation gives CASSSRRDSYEQYF.

The chain couples TRBV2 to TRBJ2-1; no clear D. CDR3 size: 14 residues. Between the trimmed V and J ends, which lost 7 bases and 3 bases, there was a span of 13 bases. Germline CDR1 SNHLY, CDR2 FYNNEI. The CDR3: CASMGYNNYNEQFF. The CDR3 DNA sequence: TGTGCCAGCATGGGCTACAACAACTACAATGAGCAGTTCTTC.